Listed here are 28 T cell receptor beta chains from one sample, sequenced in a study of lymphopenia after photon versus proton radiotherapy. The method was immunoSEQ multiplex PCR; TCRdb's version includes in-frame clones alone and lacks a portion of them. This sample yields 55,000 to 70,000 clones, of which approximately 83% are seen a single time; more than 2% belongs to the top ten. This specimen was peripheral blood, taken from a patient treated with photon-based radiotherapy. Source of these receptors: a man aged 35 to 55 with gastric cancer.

The V call is TRBV29-1, the J call TRBJ2-3; TRBD2 aligns across 7 bases. The V and J ends lost 7 bases and 6 bases, in that order; junction bases with no gene match: 13. The CDR3 consists of 14 residues. CDR1 SQVTM and CDR2 ANQGSEA come from the germline V gene. CDR3 sequence (DNA): TGCAGCGCCCTCAGGCCGGGGGGAGGTGATACGCAGTATTTT. Its translation is CSALRPGGGDTQYF.

This clone was observed a handful of times. The rearrangement uses TRBV5-4 and TRBJ2-1, with D perhaps given as TRBD1 or TRBD2 (6 bases each). This CDR3 is built from 16 residues. Germline assignment: CDR1 SGHNT and CDR2 YYREEE (reference sequence). V was cut by 3 bases and J by 3 bases, with 16 bases left in between. The CDR3: CASSSRGGSHYNEQFF. In nucleotides, the CDR3 is TGTGCCAGCAGCTCCCGAGGGGGGTCCCACTACAATGAGCAGTTCTTC. Full variable domain (missing parts from reference TRBV5-4 and TRBJ2-1): ETGVTQSPTHLIKTRGQQVTLRCSSQSGHNTVSWYQQALGQGPQFIFQYYREEENGRGNFPPRFSGLQFPNYSSELNVNALELDDSALYLCASSSRGGSHYNEQFFGPGTRLTVL.

The CDR3 reads CASRQDNTDTQYF. CDR3 bases: TGTGCCAGCAGACAGGACAACACAGATACGCAGTATTTT. The V and J genes are TRBV7-9 and TRBJ2-3; perhaps TRBD1 as D (5 bases). The germline CDR1 and CDR2 sequences are SEHNR and FQNEAQ (reference sequence). The CDR3 extends over 13 amino acids. With 6 bases removed from V and 2 bases from J, the gap between germline ends came to 9 bases.

The V and J genes are TRBV5-1 and TRBJ2-3, with 15 bases that match TRBD2. Germline CDR1 and CDR2: SGHRS and YFSETQ. This CDR3 has 19 amino acids. The trim removed 6 bases at V and 2 bases at J, leaving 13 bases unmatched. CDR3 bases: TGCGCCAGCACCCACTGGGGGACTAGCGGGGGGCCACCCACAGATACGCAGTATTTT. It specifies CASTHWGTSGGPPTDTQYF.

This clone was recorded once. J is TRBJ1-5 and V is TRBV15; TRBD1 is a possible D gene (5 bases). Trimming pared 0 bases from V and 8 bases from J, leaving 14 bases between. Germline assignment: CDR1 LNHNV and CDR2 YYDKDF (reference sequence). This CDR3 is built from 15 residues. The CDR3 region is CATSRDRQPQEPQHF. CDR3 in DNA: TGTGCCACCAGCAGAGATCGACAGCCCCAGGAGCCCCAGCATTTT.

The gene calls are TRBV5-5 and TRBJ2-3, with D hard to call. V lost 5 bases, J lost 4 bases, and 11 bases lay in between. The CDR3 runs to 13 residues. Germline loops: CDR1 SGHKS, CDR2 YYEKEE (reference sequence). The CDR3 here is CASRSQAADTQYF. The CDR3 DNA sequence: TGTGCCAGCAGGTCCCAGGCCGCAGATACGCAGTATTTT.

The CDR3 DNA reads TGTGCCAGCAGCGGGACAGGGATGAGGGGGTCCTCTGGAAACACCATATATTTT. This encodes CASSGTGMRGSSGNTIYF. The chain uses TRBV7-2 and TRBJ1-3, with 9 bases matching TRBD1. The ends lost 5 bases at V and 0 bases at J; junction bases unmatched: 11. The CDR3 runs to 18 residues. CDR1 and CDR2 from the germline V gene are SGHTA and FQGNSA.

This sequence joins TRBV19 and TRBJ2-7; 7 bases fit TRBD1. CDR1 and CDR2 (germline): LNHDA, SQIVND (reference sequence). The CDR3 runs to 14 residues. Losses at the gene ends were 1 base for V and 1 base for J; bases not matched to a gene: 1. The CDR3 nucleotides are TGTGCCAGTAGTATAGGGGACAGATCCTACGAGCAGTACTTC. Translating gives CASSIGDRSYEQYF. The whole variable domain, remainder taken from reference TRBV19 and TRBJ2-7, is DGGITQSPKYLFRKEGQNVTLSCEQNLNHDAMYWYRQDPGQGLRLIYYSQIVNDFQKGDIAEGYSVSREKKESFPLTVTSAQKNPTAFYLCASSIGDRSYEQYFGPGTRLTVT.

This clone has just one count. The chain couples TRBV11-2 to TRBJ1-4; TRBD1 matches at 7 bases. Germline lookup yields CDR1 SGHAT and CDR2 FQNNGV. This CDR3 region has 15 residues. The V and J ends lost 2 bases and 8 bases, in that order; junction bases with no gene match: 8. The CDR3 spells CASSLSEGAWEKLFF. The DNA of the CDR3 is TGTGCCAGCAGCTTAAGCGAGGGGGCTTGGGAAAAACTGTTTTTT.

CDR3 DNA sequence: TGTGCCAGCAGCTTGGACAGGTCAAGCGAGCAGTACTTC. Encoded protein: CASSLDRSSEQYF. This rearrangement joins TRBV5-4 to TRBJ2-7, with D possibly being TRBD1 (5 bases). CDR1 is SGHNT and CDR2 is YYREEE in the germline V gene (reference sequence). The CDR3 is 13 amino acids. V was pared by 0 bases and J by 6 bases, with 10 bases between.

The chain couples TRBV5-6 to TRBJ2-7, with D tentatively TRBD2 (6 bases). V was pared by 0 bases and J by 6 bases, with 16 bases between. There are 15 residues in the CDR3. The germline gives CDR1 SGHDT, CDR2 YYEEEE. The DNA for the CDR3 is TGTGCCAGCAGCTTGGAGGTGGCGGGATTCGGCGAGCAGTACTTC. Protein product: CASSLEVAGFGEQYF.

The V gene is TRBV7-3, the J gene TRBJ1-5; 7 positions match TRBD1. This CDR3 spans 16 amino acids. V lost 2 bases, J lost 3 bases, and 7 bases stayed unmatched. Germline V gene lookup returns CDR1 SGHTA and CDR2 FQGTGA. CDR3 nucleotide sequence: TGTGCCAGCAGCTTAGCGGAGACAGGGTCCAATCAGCCCCAGCATTTT. It translates to CASSLAETGSNQPQHF.

The chain couples TRBV5-1 to TRBJ1-2; D unclear. The germline V and J ends were trimmed by 4 bases and 1 base, with 14 bases remaining between them. CDR3 length: 15 residues. Germline CDR1 and CDR2: SGHRS and YFSETQ. The DNA of the CDR3 is TGCGCCAGCAGCCCAGCCTTGAGCAGTAACTATGGCTACACCTTC. This translates into CASSPALSSNYGYTF.

The chain couples TRBV9 to TRBJ1-3, with a tentative D call TRBD1 (5 bases). CDR3 length equals 15 residues. V was clipped by 3 bases and J by 0 bases, with 10 bases between them. From germline, CDR1 is SGDLS and CDR2 YYNGEE. CDR3 residues: CASSAGTDSGNTIYF. For the CDR3, the DNA is TGTGCCAGCAGCGCCGGGACCGACTCTGGAAACACCATATATTTT.

This clone was seen only once. This chain uses TRBV5-1 with TRBJ2-2; TRBD2 agrees at 8 bases. This CDR3 is built from 16 residues. V was clipped by 0 bases and J by 2 bases; unmatched bases: 3. Germline V CDR1 and CDR2: SGHRS, YFSETQ. CDR3 DNA sequence: TGCGCCAGCAGCTTGGCCAGCGGGGGAAACACCGGGGAGCTGTTTTTT. Translating it yields CASSLASGGNTGELFF.

The chain links TRBV29-1 to TRBJ1-2, with TRBD1 matching 9 bases. The J segment lost 9 bases and the V segment lost 4 bases, leaving 3 bases of the junction unmatched. Germline values: CDR1 SQVTM, CDR2 ANQGSEA. This CDR3 comprises 11 residues. The chain's CDR3 is CSVGGQGSYTF. The CDR3 coding sequence is TGCAGCGTTGGGGGACAGGGAAGCTACACCTTC.

This clone was recorded once. The V call is TRBV5-4, the J call TRBJ2-7, with D uncertain. This CDR3 is built from 13 residues. Trimming took 0 bases from V and 7 from J, leaving 11 bases between them. CDR1 is SGHNT, CDR2 YYREEE, per germline (reference sequence). This CDR3 is CASSLATLGEQYF. DNA for the CDR3: TGTGCCAGCAGCTTGGCGACCCTCGGTGAGCAGTACTTC. The whole variable domain, filled in from reference TRBV5-4 and TRBJ2-7, reads ETGVTQSPTHLIKTRGQQVTLRCSSQSGHNTVSWYQQALGQGPQFIFQYYREEENGRGNFPPRFSGLQFPNYSSELNVNALELDDSALYLCASSLATLGEQYFGPGTRLTVT.

This clone was seen more than once but under ten times. V gene TRBV30 combines with J gene TRBJ2-5; a possible D gene is TRBD1 (5 bases). CDR1 is GTSNPN, CDR2 SVGIG, per germline (reference sequence). V lost 1 base and J lost 1, with 7 bases in between. The CDR3 contains 13 residues. Written as DNA, the CDR3 is TGTGCCTGGAGTGAAGGGGCCCAAGAGACCCAGTACTTC. Translating gives CAWSEGAQETQYF.

The chain uses TRBV11-2 and TRBJ1-6; D gene ambiguous. The V end lost 5 bases, the J end lost 0 bases, and 11 bases lay between the germline ends. The V gene's germline CDR1 is SGHAT and CDR2 FQNNGV. This CDR3 spans 16 amino acids. Written as DNA, the CDR3 is TGTGCCAGCAGCACCCGACACCTCTCCTATAATTCACCCCTCCACTTT. It is translated as CASSTRHLSYNSPLHF. Supplemented by reference TRBV11-2 and TRBJ1-6, the full variable domain reads EAGVAQSPRYKIIEKRQSVAFWCNPISGHATLYWYQQILGQGPKLLIQFQNNGVVDDSQLPKDRFSAERLKGVDSTLKIQPAKLEDSAVYLCASSTRHLSYNSPLHFGNGTRLTVT.

The genes are TRBV9 and TRBJ1-1; 8 bases align to TRBD1. The CDR3 extends over 14 amino acids. Germline trimming cut 4 bases from V and 5 bases from J; bases unmatched to any gene: 7. The germline V gene encodes CDR1 SGDLS and CDR2 YYNGEE. The CDR3 spells CASSTGQGGTEAFF. The DNA of the CDR3 is TGTGCCAGCAGCACCGGACAGGGAGGAACTGAAGCTTTCTTT.

CDR3 in amino acids: CASSYGLTNTEAFF. The CDR3 DNA reads TGTGCCAGCAGTTACGGCCTTACTAACACTGAAGCTTTCTTT. This chain links TRBV6-5 with TRBJ1-1; D not certain. The CDR3 is 14 amino acids. Germline CDR1 MNHEY, CDR2 SVGAGI. V lost 2 bases, J lost 2 bases, and 9 bases lay in between.

V and J are TRBV5-6 and TRBJ2-2, with D perhaps given as TRBD1 or TRBD2 (5 bases each). Per germline, CDR1 SGHDT and CDR2 YYEEEE. This CDR3 is built from 15 residues. Trimming shortened V by 1 base and J by 5 bases, and 12 bases separated the two germline ends. The CDR3 DNA is TGTGCCAGCAGCTTGCTCGGGGCGATAACCGGGGAGCTGTTTTTT. This sequence encodes CASSLLGAITGELFF. Complete variable domain (other parts from reference TRBV5-6 and TRBJ2-2): DAGVTQSPTHLIKTRGQQVTLRCSPKSGHDTVSWYQQALGQGPQFIFQYYEEEERQRGNFPDRFSGHQFPNYSSELNVNALLLGDSALYLCASSLLGAITGELFFGEGSRLTVL.

The chain couples TRBV18 to TRBJ2-6, with 7 bases identical to TRBD1. The CDR3 covers 13 residues. J lost 8 bases, V lost 5 bases, and 3 bases had no gene match. Germline-derived CDR1 and CDR2 are KGHSH and LQKENI. CDR3 sequence: CASSSDRTNVLTF. CDR3 DNA: TGTGCCAGCTCATCGGACAGGACCAACGTCCTGACTTTC.

V gene TRBV5-4 combines with J gene TRBJ1-3, with D perhaps TRBD1 (6 bases). Germline values: CDR1 SGHNT, CDR2 YYREEE (reference sequence). The CDR3 consists of 15 residues. Trimming left V 3 bases short and J 2 bases short, with 12 bases between. The CDR3 coding sequence is TGTGCCAGCAGCTCACAGGGAGGCCCTGGAAACACCATATATTTT. The encoded protein is CASSSQGGPGNTIYF.

The chain is built from TRBV6-1 and TRBJ2-7, with 9 bases lining up with TRBD2. Germline CDR1 MNHNS, CDR2 SASEGT. The CDR3 sequence is 18 residues long. V shed 0 bases and J 4 bases; nucleotides not matched to a gene: 13. The DNA of the CDR3 is TGTGCCAGCAGTGAAGCGCTGTCCAGCGGGGGGACCCAGTACGAGCAGTACTTC. Amino acids: CASSEALSSGGTQYEQYF.

This sequence joins TRBV13 and TRBJ2-1, with TRBD2 as a possible D gene (6 bases). The CDR3 has 13 amino acids. Germline V lookup: CDR1 PRHDT, CDR2 FYEKMQ (reference sequence). The V end was cut by 6 bases, the J end by 3 bases, with 9 bases between. This CDR3 reads CASSYGSYNEQFF. In nucleotides, the CDR3 is TGTGCCAGCAGTTACGGGAGCTACAATGAGCAGTTCTTC.

The rearrangement links TRBV27 to TRBJ1-1, with TRBD1 as a possible D gene (5 bases). This CDR3 is built from 16 residues. Per germline, CDR1 MNHEY and CDR2 SMNVEV (reference sequence). V was pared by 4 bases and J by 3 bases, with 18 bases between. This chain's CDR3 is CASSWDRGRSDTEAFF. The CDR3 region has the DNA TGTGCCAGCAGTTGGGATAGGGGCCGGTCGGACACTGAAGCTTTCTTT.

The gene calls are TRBV5-6 and TRBJ2-1; D may be TRBD1 or TRBD2 (6 bases each). V shed 1 base and J shed 1 base, with 18 bases lying between them. Germline CDR1 and CDR2: SGHDT and YYEEEE. CDR3 length: 18 amino acids. The CDR3 is CASSLTRQDYYSYNEQFF. The DNA for the CDR3 is TGTGCCAGCAGCTTGACCAGACAGGACTATTATTCCTACAATGAGCAGTTCTTC.